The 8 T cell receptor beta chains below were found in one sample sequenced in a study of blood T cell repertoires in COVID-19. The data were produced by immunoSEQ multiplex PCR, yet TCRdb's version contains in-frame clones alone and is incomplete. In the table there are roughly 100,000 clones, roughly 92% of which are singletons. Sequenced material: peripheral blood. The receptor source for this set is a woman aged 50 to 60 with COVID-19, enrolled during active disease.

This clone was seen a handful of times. The CDR3 DNA sequence: TGTGCCAGCAGGGCACAGGGGGCGCCCAGTCAGCCCCAGCATTTT. Translating gives CASRAQGAPSQPQHF. The genes are TRBV6-5 and TRBJ1-5; TRBD1 matches 9 bases. CDR3 length equals 15 residues. Unmatched junction bases numbered 9, after V lost 6 bases and J lost 6 bases. Germline values: CDR1 MNHEY, CDR2 SVGAGI.

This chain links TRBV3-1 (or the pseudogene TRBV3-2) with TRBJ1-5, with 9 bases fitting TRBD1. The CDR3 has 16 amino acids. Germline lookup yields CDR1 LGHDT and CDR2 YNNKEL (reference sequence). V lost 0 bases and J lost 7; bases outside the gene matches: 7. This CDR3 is CASSQDPGTGIQPQHF. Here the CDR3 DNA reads TGTGCCAGCAGCCAAGATCCCGGGACAGGGATCCAGCCCCAGCATTTT.

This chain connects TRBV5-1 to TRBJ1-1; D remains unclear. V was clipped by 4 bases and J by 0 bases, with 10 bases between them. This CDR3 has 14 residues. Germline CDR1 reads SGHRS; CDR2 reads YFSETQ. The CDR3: CASSPDGLNTEAFF. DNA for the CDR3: TGCGCCAGCAGCCCCGACGGGTTGAACACTGAAGCTTTCTTT.

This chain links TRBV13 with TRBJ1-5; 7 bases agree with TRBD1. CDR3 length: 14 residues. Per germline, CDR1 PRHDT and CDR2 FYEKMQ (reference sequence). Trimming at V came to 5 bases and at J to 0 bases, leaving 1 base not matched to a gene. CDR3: CASSHRGSNQPQHF. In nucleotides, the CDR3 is TGTGCCAGCAGCCACAGGGGTAGCAATCAGCCCCAGCATTTT. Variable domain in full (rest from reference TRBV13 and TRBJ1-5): AAGVIQSPRHLIKEKRETATLKCYPIPRHDTVYWYQQGPGQDPQFLISFYEKMQSDKGSIPDRFSAQQFSDYHSELNMSSLELGDSALYFCASSHRGSNQPQHFGDGTRLSIL.

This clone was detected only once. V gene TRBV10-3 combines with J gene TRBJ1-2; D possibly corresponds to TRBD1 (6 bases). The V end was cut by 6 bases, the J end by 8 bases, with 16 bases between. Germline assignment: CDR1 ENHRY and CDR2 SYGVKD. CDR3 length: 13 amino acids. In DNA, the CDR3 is TGTGCCATCAGCCCGGGACACCCCGCAGGCTACACCTTC. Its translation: CAISPGHPAGYTF.

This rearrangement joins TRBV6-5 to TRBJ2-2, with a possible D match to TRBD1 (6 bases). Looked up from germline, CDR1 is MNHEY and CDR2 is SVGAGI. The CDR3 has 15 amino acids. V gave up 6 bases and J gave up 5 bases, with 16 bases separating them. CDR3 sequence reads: CASRVTGQRTGELFF. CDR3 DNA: TGTGCCAGCAGGGTTACAGGGCAGAGGACCGGGGAGCTGTTTTTT.

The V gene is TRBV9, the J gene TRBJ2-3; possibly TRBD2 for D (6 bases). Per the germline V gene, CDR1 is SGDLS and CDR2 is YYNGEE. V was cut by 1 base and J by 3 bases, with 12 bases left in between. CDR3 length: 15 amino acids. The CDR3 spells CASSVMGGLTDTQYF. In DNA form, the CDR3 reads TGTGCCAGCAGCGTAATGGGGGGATTGACAGATACGCAGTATTTT.

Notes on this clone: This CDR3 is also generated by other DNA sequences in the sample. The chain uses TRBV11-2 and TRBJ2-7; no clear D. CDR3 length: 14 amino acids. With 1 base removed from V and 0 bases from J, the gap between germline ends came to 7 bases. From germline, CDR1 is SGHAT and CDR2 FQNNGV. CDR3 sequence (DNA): TGTGCCAGCAGCTTAGGACTTAGCTCCTACGAGCAGTACGTC. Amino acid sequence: CASSLGLSSYEQYV.